A single sample is the source of the 7 T cell receptor beta chains below, sequenced in a study of OX40 agonist ivuxolimab in advanced cancers. Libraries were prepared by immunoSEQ multiplex PCR; TCRdb keeps only in-frame clonotypes and omits some of them. The sample lists roughly 70,000 clones, 88% occurring once. This material consisted of CD4+ or CD8+ T cells sorted from blood, taken in a trial of the OX40 agonist ivuxolimab. The receptors come from an adult with an advanced solid tumor such as melanoma, head and neck, liver or kidney cancer.

The V call is TRBV7-3, the J call TRBJ2-5; TRBD1 matches at 7 bases. Germline assignment: CDR1 SGHTA and CDR2 FQGTGA. CDR3 length: 16 amino acids. V gave up 0 bases and J gave up 3 bases; unmatched junction bases: 7. The DNA of the CDR3 is TGTGCCAGCAGCTTAACGACAGGGCGCGGTGAAGAGACCCAGTACTTC. As protein: CASSLTTGRGEETQYF.

This clone is a singleton in its sample. The chain carries TRBV19 and TRBJ1-1; no definite D call. Germline V gene data show CDR1 as LNHDA and CDR2 as SQIVND (reference sequence). The CDR3 runs 14 residues. V lost 1 base to trimming and J lost 3 bases, with 9 bases between them. The CDR3 sequence is CASSIAEAYTEAFF. CDR3 nucleotide sequence: TGTGCCAGTAGTATAGCAGAGGCGTACACTGAAGCTTTCTTT.

The genes are TRBV5-5 and TRBJ1-4; D possibly corresponds to TRBD1 (5 bases). The CDR3 is 14 residues long. Per germline, CDR1 SGHKS and CDR2 YYEKEE (reference sequence). V lost 4 bases and J lost 8, with 15 bases in between. The CDR3 region is CASSPGTAKEKLFF. CDR3 DNA sequence: TGTGCCAGCAGCCCAGGGACCGCGAAGGAAAAACTGTTTTTT.

This clone was detected a few times. V is TRBV10-3 and J is TRBJ1-2; possible D gene TRBD1, 5 bases. The V end was cut by 0 bases, the J end by 4 bases, with 12 bases between. This CDR3 has 15 residues. Germline V lookup: CDR1 ENHRY, CDR2 SYGVKD. The CDR3 here is CAISESTQGIYGYTF. The CDR3 nucleotides are TGTGCCATCAGTGAGTCGACGCAGGGTATCTATGGCTACACCTTC.

This chain connects TRBV28 to TRBJ1-2; 10 nucleotides line up with TRBD1. CDR3 length equals 15 residues. Germline trimming cut 6 bases from V and 3 bases from J; bases unmatched to any gene: 7. The germline V gene encodes CDR1 MDHEN and CDR2 SYDVKM. CDR3 sequence reads: CASSRGQGGDYGYTF. CDR3 coding DNA: TGTGCCAGCAGCAGAGGACAGGGGGGGGACTATGGCTACACCTTC.

The J gene is TRBJ2-3, the V gene TRBV18; TRBD2 matches at 7 bases. Germline CDR1 reads KGHSH; CDR2 reads LQKENI. V gave up 3 bases and J gave up 0 bases; unmatched junction bases: 3. This CDR3 is built from 15 residues. The CDR3 region is CASSPGLTSTDTQYF. The CDR3 bases are TGTGCCAGCTCACCGGGACTAACTAGCACAGATACGCAGTATTTT.

The chain recombines TRBV9 with TRBJ2-3; D might be TRBD2 (6 bases). V dropped 0 bases and J dropped 0 bases, with 17 bases sitting between them. CDR1 is SGDLS and CDR2 is YYNGEE in the germline V gene. The CDR3 runs 18 residues. The CDR3 nucleotides read TGTGCCAGCAGCGTAGCATTCGGGGGAGAAGCTAGCACAGATACGCAGTATTTT. This encodes CASSVAFGGEASTDTQYF.